One and the same sample provided the 16 T cell receptor beta chains below, sequenced in a study of T cells in Graves' hyperthyroidism and ophthalmopathy. Authors of the study amplified TCR beta CDR3 regions from RNA transcripts. The study used the HTBI primer set for a first-round RT-PCR of the TCR CDR3. In TCRdb, the multiplex PCR reads were re-called with MiXCR into one record per CDR3 protein. The data hold fewer than 200,000 distinct CDR3 sequences, with approximately 15% observed a single time. Material for sequencing was blood. The receptors come from a woman aged 50 to 60 with Graves' hyperthyroidism.

This clonotype came up a few times. The chain recombines TRBV12-3 or TRBV12-4 with TRBJ2-3; TRBD2 might be the D (7 bases). The CDR3 contains 15 residues. Trimming shortened V by 5 bases and J by 2 bases, and 14 bases separated the two germline ends. The chain's CDR3 is CASSTGGPPTDTQYF. The CDR3 DNA follows: TGTGCCAGCAGTACGGGGGGCCCCCCCACAGATACGCAGTATTTT.

This clonotype was recorded at least ten times. V usage is TRBV20-1 and J usage is TRBJ1-5, with a possible D match to TRBD1 (5 bases). The germline V gene has CDR1 DFQATT and CDR2 SNEGSKA (reference sequence). Trimming shortened V by 0 bases and J by 4 bases, and 10 bases separated the two germline ends. The CDR3 runs to 14 residues. The CDR3 sequence: CSARDLRANQPQHF. In DNA form, the CDR3 reads TGCAGTGCTAGAGATCTCAGGGCAAATCAGCCCCAGCATTTT.

This clonotype appeared many times. The V gene is TRBV13, the J gene TRBJ1-1; D not certain. This CDR3 is built from 12 residues. With 0 bases removed from V and 8 bases from J, the gap between germline ends came to 7 bases. Germline loops: CDR1 PRHDT, CDR2 FYEKMQ (reference sequence). The CDR3 DNA sequence: TGTGCCAGCAGCTTAGGGTGGGAGGAAGCTTTCTTT. This translates into CASSLGWEEAFF.

This clonotype has a count of ten or more. The chain uses TRBV25-1 and TRBJ1-2, with 7 bases that match TRBD1. There are 13 residues in the CDR3. The junction had 2 bases not matched to a gene; V was cut back by 3 bases and J by 4 bases. CDR1 and CDR2 from the germline V gene are MGHDK and SYGVNS. The CDR3 sequence is CASSDGQVYGYTF. The CDR3 DNA follows: TGTGCCAGCAGTGATGGACAGGTCTATGGCTACACCTTC.

This clonotype turned up a few times. The chain has TRBV4-1 and TRBJ1-4, with D uncertain. V lost 3 bases and J 8 bases, leaving 22 bases between the germline ends. CDR3 length equals 17 residues. The germline CDR1 and CDR2 sequences are MGHRA and YSYEKL. The CDR3 DNA sequence: TGCGCCAGCAGCCAGATTCGAACGGGCACACCGGGGGAAAAACTGTTTTTT. Amino acids: CASSQIRTGTPGEKLFF.

This clonotype was detected many times. The gene calls are TRBV27 and TRBJ2-7; 7 bases map to TRBD1. After removal of 8 bases from V and 2 bases from J, the junction contained 6 bases not matched to a gene. Germline loops: CDR1 MNHEY, CDR2 SMNVEV (reference sequence). The CDR3 is 13 residues long. The CDR3 protein is CASGRQGPYEQYF. CDR3 DNA: TGTGCCAGCGGAAGACAGGGTCCCTACGAGCAGTACTTC.

The chain recombines TRBV20-1 with TRBJ1-2; D is unresolved. The CDR3 loop spans 10 amino acids. Trimming cost V 5 bases and J 4 bases, with 5 bases left between them. Looked up from germline, CDR1 is DFQATT and CDR2 is SNEGSKA (reference sequence). CDR3 region: CSAFVYGYTF. CDR3 DNA: TGCAGTGCTTTCGTCTATGGCTACACCTTC.

This clonotype showed up many times. The chain recombines TRBV16 with TRBJ1-2; 7 bases map to TRBD1. The germline gives CDR1 KGHSY, CDR2 FQNENV. Unmatched junction bases numbered 5, after V lost 2 bases and J lost 5 bases. The length of the CDR3 is 14 residues. This CDR3 is CASSQRGGAYGYTF. In DNA form, the CDR3 reads TGTGCCAGCAGCCAACGAGGGGGCGCTTATGGCTACACCTTC. Using reference TRBV16 and TRBJ1-2 for the parts outside the CDR3, the full variable domain is GEEVAQTPKHLVRGEGQKAKLYCAPIKGHSYVFWYQQVLKNEFKFLISFQNENVFDETGMPKERFSAKCLPNSPCSLEIQATKLEDSAVYFCASSQRGGAYGYTFGSGTRLTVV.

The chain employs TRBV4-1 and TRBJ1-4; D is unclear. This CDR3 spans 14 amino acids. V shed 3 bases and J shed 0 bases, with 5 bases lying between them. Germline loops: CDR1 MGHRA, CDR2 YSYEKL. The CDR3 reads CASSHIATNEKLFF. In DNA, the CDR3 is TGCGCCAGCAGCCATATTGCAACTAATGAAAAACTGTTTTTT.

This clonotype was seen ten or more times. The chain is built from TRBV6-2 or TRBV6-3 and TRBJ1-5, with TRBD1 identical over 7 bases. The V gene's germline CDR1 is MNHEY and CDR2 SVGEGT. This CDR3 region has 16 residues. The J segment lost 4 bases and the V segment lost 6 bases, leaving 12 bases of the junction unmatched. In nucleotides, the CDR3 is TGTGCCAGCAGCCACAACAGGGGAGGCCGTAATCAGCCCCAGCATTTT. Translation: CASSHNRGGRNQPQHF.

This clonotype was detected once. The chain recombines TRBV7-8 with TRBJ1-2, with D maybe TRBD1 (6 bases). The V gene lost 0 bases and the J gene lost 7 bases, with 9 bases spanning the gap. The CDR3 length is 13 residues. Per germline, CDR1 SGHVS and CDR2 FQNEAQ. CDR3 in DNA: TGTGCCAGCAGCTTAGCGGTGGGGGCTGGCTACACCTTC. Its translation is CASSLAVGAGYTF. Full variable domain (missing parts from reference TRBV7-8 and TRBJ1-2): GAGVSQSPRYKVAKRGQDVALRCDPISGHVSLFWYQQALGQGPEFLTYFQNEAQLDKSGLPSDRFFAERPEGSVSTLKIQRTQQEDSAVYLCASSLAVGAGYTFGSGTRLTVV.

At least ten counts were recorded for this clonotype. The chain has TRBV27 and TRBJ1-2, with D tentatively TRBD1 (6 bases). Germline-derived CDR1 and CDR2 are MNHEY and SMNVEV (reference sequence). CDR3 length: 17 amino acids. V was clipped by 5 bases and J by 0 bases, with 19 bases between them. The CDR3 DNA sequence: TGTGCCAGCAGTGCCTTGGCGGGGGCCTCGGCTAACTATGGCTACACCTTC. This sequence encodes CASSALAGASANYGYTF.

This clonotype has a count of ten or more. The chain has TRBV29-1 and TRBJ1-1; TRBD1 matches 8 bases. The CDR3 extends over 14 amino acids. Losses at the gene ends were 6 bases for V and 3 bases for J; bases not matched to a gene: 9. Germline V gives CDR1 SQVTM, CDR2 ANQGSEA. The CDR3 DNA reads TGCAGCGTCATTCGGACAGGGCACGACACTGAAGCTTTCTTT. It yields the protein CSVIRTGHDTEAFF.

V gene TRBV28 combines with J gene TRBJ1-1; D gene uncertain. Germline CDR1 is MDHEN and CDR2 is SYDVKM. Trimming removed 5 bases from V and 0 bases from J, with 13 bases in between. The CDR3 loop spans 15 amino acids. The chain's CDR3 is CASSPWVTMNTEAFF. The CDR3, as DNA: TGTGCCAGCAGTCCCTGGGTCACCATGAACACTGAAGCTTTCTTT.

The table lists this clonotype with many counts. The gene calls are TRBV19 and TRBJ1-2; D might be TRBD1 (5 bases). Per germline, CDR1 LNHDA and CDR2 SQIVND (reference sequence). V lost 4 bases to trimming and J lost 2 bases, with 8 bases between them. The CDR3 loop spans 13 amino acids. The CDR3 protein is CASSTTVNYGYTF. CDR3 sequence (DNA): TGTGCCAGTAGTACGACAGTCAACTATGGCTACACCTTC.

The J gene is TRBJ1-2, the V gene TRBV2; a weak D match, TRBD1 (5 bases). The V end lost 6 bases, the J end lost 8 bases, and 25 bases lay between the germline ends. Germline CDR1 SNHLY, CDR2 FYNNEI. This CDR3 is 16 amino acids long. CDR3 sequence (DNA): TGTGCCAGCAGCCCGGGTCTGGGCAATCAGGGTTTAGGCTACACCTTC. It translates to CASSPGLGNQGLGYTF.